These 29 T cell receptor beta chains were sequenced from one sample in a study of T cell changes during pregnancy in multiple sclerosis. Libraries were prepared by immunoSEQ multiplex PCR; TCRdb keeps only in-frame clonotypes and omits some of them. The table has 45,000 to 60,000 clones, around 93% seen once. Specimen: peripheral blood, collected in the second trimester of pregnancy. These receptors originate from a female donor with multiple sclerosis, enrolled in a pregnancy study.

Comments on this clone: At one end, the junction sequence differs from germline, possibly due to a read error. V and J are TRBV9 and TRBJ2-3; tentatively, D is TRBD1 (7 bases). The CDR3 totals 16 residues. The V gene's germline CDR1 is SGDLS and CDR2 YYNGEE. The CDR3 region has the DNA TGTGCCAACAGCGTAAGGAAGGGGGCGGAGGGAGATACGCAGTATTTT. It yields the protein CANSVRKGAEGDTQYF.

The gene calls are TRBV4-3 and TRBJ1-1; a weak D match, TRBD1 (6 bases). V shed 0 bases and J shed 9 bases, with 11 bases lying between them. The V gene's germline CDR1 is LGHNA and CDR2 YSLEER. The CDR3 extends over 13 amino acids. CDR3 sequence: CASSQDQGTKAFF. The DNA for the CDR3 is TGCGCCAGCAGCCAAGATCAAGGGACAAAAGCTTTCTTT.

The chain links TRBV19 to TRBJ1-1, with a tentative D call TRBD1 (5 bases). CDR3 length: 13 amino acids. Deletions cut 6 bases from V and 4 bases from J, with 12 bases between. CDR1 is LNHDA, CDR2 SQIVND, per germline (reference sequence). The CDR3 DNA reads as TGTGCCAGTAGCTCCGGGGGACCCACTGAAGCTTTCTTT. Protein: CASSSGGPTEAFF.

CDR3 amino acids: CASSFGLAGGTGELFF. In DNA, the CDR3 is TGTGCCAGCAGTTTTGGACTAGCGGGAGGTACCGGGGAGCTGTTTTTT. This rearrangement joins TRBV27 to TRBJ2-2; 14 nucleotides line up with TRBD2. After removal of 3 bases from V and 5 bases from J, the junction contained 2 bases not matched to a gene. Germline CDR1 reads MNHEY; CDR2 reads SMNVEV (reference sequence). The CDR3 covers 16 residues.

In the case of this clone: At one end the junction does not follow the germline gene, possibly because of a read error. This chain uses TRBV7-7 with TRBJ2-2; D remains ambiguous. The CDR3 spans 13 residues. Germline values: CDR1 SSHAT, CDR2 FNYEAQ (reference sequence). The CDR3 region is CASSLTSLGELFF. The CDR3 nucleotides are TGTGCTAGCAGCCTAACGTCCCTCGGGGAGCTGTTTTTT.

This chain connects TRBV4-3 to TRBJ2-1, with TRBD1 matching over 8 bases. V shed 4 bases and J 5 bases; nucleotides not matched to a gene: 13. Germline V lookup: CDR1 LGHNA, CDR2 YSLEER. The CDR3 is 17 residues long. In DNA, the CDR3 is TGCGCCAGCAGCCCTAGGCCCGGACAGGGCAGACACAATGAGCAGTTCTTC. Amino acids: CASSPRPGQGRHNEQFF.

The chain links TRBV6-6 to TRBJ1-2; a possible D gene is TRBD1 (5 bases). With 0 bases removed from V and 8 bases from J, the gap between germline ends came to 16 bases. The CDR3 is 15 amino acids. Germline CDR1 reads MNHNY; CDR2 reads SVGAGI (reference sequence). CDR3 nucleotide sequence: TGTGCCAGCAGTTACTCCCCCGGGGGAAGCGACGGCTACACCTTC. Protein product: CASSYSPGGSDGYTF.

This chain connects TRBV9 to TRBJ1-5, with a tentative D call TRBD1 (5 bases). V lost 3 bases, J lost 11 bases, and 15 bases lay in between. This CDR3 spans 13 amino acids. Germline V gene sequence: CDR1 SGDLS, CDR2 YYNGEE. The chain's CDR3 is CASSGGDLGAQHF. CDR3 in DNA: TGTGCCAGCAGCGGGGGGGACCTGGGGGCCCAGCATTTT.

The V gene is TRBV5-4, the J gene TRBJ2-7; D uncertain. Per germline, CDR1 SGHNT and CDR2 YYREEE (reference sequence). Trimming removed 4 bases from V and 2 bases from J, with 10 bases in between. The CDR3 is made up of 13 amino acids. The CDR3 reads CASSPKPTYEQYF. The CDR3 coding sequence is TGTGCCAGCAGCCCAAAACCTACCTACGAGCAGTACTTC.

This clone was recorded once. V and J are TRBV18 and TRBJ1-1; unclear D gene. The CDR3 is 17 residues long. Germline V gene data show CDR1 as KGHSH and CDR2 as LQKENI. Trimming left V 6 bases short and J 1 base short, with 21 bases between. CDR3 in DNA: TGTGCCAGCTCCAGAAAACTAACCCCGGAGTCGAACACTGAAGCTTTCTTT. Its protein product is CASSRKLTPESNTEAFF.

The V and J genes are TRBV9 and TRBJ2-7; TRBD1 aligns across 9 bases. The CDR3 is 16 amino acids. In germline, CDR1 is SGDLS, CDR2 YYNGEE. Trimming removed 1 base from V and 5 bases from J; junction bases left unmatched: 10. The CDR3 loop reads CASSVNPGQGSHEQYF. The CDR3 DNA reads as TGTGCCAGCAGCGTAAATCCGGGACAGGGAAGCCACGAGCAGTACTTC.

This chain joins TRBV5-1 and TRBJ2-6; D is perhaps TRBD1 (6 bases). Trimming shortened V by 4 bases and J by 0 bases, and 8 bases separated the two germline ends. The CDR3 sequence is 15 residues long. From germline, CDR1 is SGHRS and CDR2 YFSETQ. CDR3 protein: CASSPQGSGANVLTF. The CDR3 DNA sequence: TGCGCCAGCAGCCCACAGGGCTCTGGGGCCAACGTCCTGACTTTC.

This sequence joins TRBV4-1 and TRBJ2-3; 7 bases agree with TRBD1. CDR3 length: 16 amino acids. From germline, CDR1 is MGHRA and CDR2 YSYEKL. Trimming cost V 4 bases and J 0 bases; bases outside gene matches: 7. The CDR3, as DNA: TGCGCCAGCAGCCTGCCGGAGACAGGGAGCACAGATACGCAGTATTTT. This codes for CASSLPETGSTDTQYF.

The chain couples TRBV7-9 to TRBJ1-4; D is unclear. V dropped 1 base and J dropped 4 bases, with 7 bases sitting between them. The CDR3 consists of 14 residues. Germline CDR1 SEHNR, CDR2 FQNEAQ (reference sequence). In DNA, the CDR3 is TGTGCCAGCAGCTTAGACAGCTATAATGAAAAACTGTTTTTT. It translates to CASSLDSYNEKLFF.

Concerning this clone itself: The junction departs from the called germline gene at one end, perhaps through a read error. This sequence joins TRBV6-6 and TRBJ2-3; no clear D gene. The CDR3 has 13 residues. The germline V gene encodes CDR1 MNHNY and CDR2 SVGAGI (reference sequence). The CDR3 here is CASSYPPADPQYF. The DNA of the CDR3 is TGTGCCAGCAGTTACCCACCCGCAGATCCGCAGTATTTT.

The CDR3 sequence is CASSRRKYNEQFF. CDR3 bases: TGTGCCAGCAGCCGTCGTAAATACAATGAGCAGTTCTTC. The chain is built from TRBV14 and TRBJ2-1; no definite D call. V was clipped by 4 bases and J by 4 bases, with 8 bases between them. The CDR3 consists of 13 residues. Germline CDR1 and CDR2: SGHDN and FVKESK. Variable domain in full (rest from reference TRBV14 and TRBJ2-1): EAGVTQFPSHSVIEKGQTVTLRCDPISGHDNLYWYRRVMGKEIKFLLHFVKESKQDESGMPNNRFLAERTGGTYSTLKVQPAELEDSGVYFCASSRRKYNEQFFGPGTRLTVL.

The V gene is TRBV29-1, the J gene TRBJ2-7, with a weak D call TRBD2 (5 bases). CDR1 is SQVTM, CDR2 ANQGSEA, per germline. V lost 6 bases to trimming and J lost 2 bases, with 14 bases between them. The CDR3 covers 13 residues. CDR3 nucleotide sequence: TGCAGCGTGGGTAGAGGGCGCACCTACGAGCAGTACTTC. This encodes CSVGRGRTYEQYF.

V gene TRBV5-1 combines with J gene TRBJ2-6; TRBD2 agrees at 8 bases. This CDR3 is built from 17 residues. V trimming: 6 bases; J trimming: 4 bases; junction bases outside the gene matches: 12. In germline, CDR1 is SGHRS, CDR2 YFSETQ. Here the CDR3 reads CASNSKSGGLGANVLTF. The CDR3 DNA follows: TGCGCCAGCAACTCTAAGTCGGGGGGGCTCGGGGCCAACGTCCTGACTTTC.

This clone showed up just a few times. This rearrangement joins TRBV12-5 to TRBJ1-1; a possible D gene is TRBD1 (5 bases). CDR1 LGHNT and CDR2 FRNRAP come from the germline V gene. This CDR3 spans 16 amino acids. The V gene lost 3 bases and the J gene lost 3 bases, with 17 bases spanning the gap. DNA of the CDR3: TGTGCTAGTGGTTTCCCCACGGGGGTAGGGGACACTGAAGCTTTCTTT. This translates into CASGFPTGVGDTEAFF. The full variable domain, in which reference TRBV12-5 and TRBJ1-1 provide the parts outside the CDR3, is DARVTQTPRHKVTEMGQEVTMRCQPILGHNTVFWYRQTMMQGLELLAYFRNRAPLDDSGMPKDRFSAEMPDATLATLKIQPSEPRDSAVYFCASGFPTGVGDTEAFFGQGTRLTVV.

The CDR3 nucleotides are TGTGCCAGTAGTTCGCACGGAGTGGTTAATGGCTACACCTTC. Protein product: CASSSHGVVNGYTF. The chain has TRBV19 and TRBJ1-2; D not resolved. Germline assignment: CDR1 LNHDA and CDR2 SQIVND (reference sequence). The CDR3 totals 14 residues. Trimming stripped 5 bases from V and 6 bases from J, with 16 bases between.

In its sample, this clone was seen once. This chain links TRBV6-1 with TRBJ2-7; D is possibly TRBD1 (6 bases). V was trimmed by 5 bases and J by 4 bases, leaving 18 bases between them. The V gene's germline CDR1 is MNHNS and CDR2 SASEGT. CDR3 length equals 15 residues. This chain's CDR3 is CASSRTRDNGYEQYF. CDR3 coding DNA: TGTGCCAGCAGTCGCACCCGGGACAACGGATACGAGCAGTACTTC.

The chain is built from TRBV5-4 and TRBJ2-5, with D tentatively TRBD2 (6 bases). There are 14 residues in the CDR3. The germline gives CDR1 SGHNT, CDR2 YYREEE (reference sequence). The V end was cut by 4 bases, the J end by 4 bases, with 14 bases between. CDR3 in DNA: TGTGCCAGCAGCATGGGGACTCATCCAGAGACCCAGTACTTC. Translation: CASSMGTHPETQYF.

This clone was counted between two and nine times. The J gene is TRBJ1-5, the V gene TRBV4-2; a weak D match, TRBD1 (5 bases). V was pared by 1 base and J by 0 bases, with 7 bases between. The CDR3 totals 15 residues. In germline, CDR1 is LGHNA, CDR2 YNFKEQ. The CDR3 region has the DNA TGTGCCAGCAGCCAAGGGGGGGATAGCAATCAGCCCCAGCATTTT. Its protein product is CASSQGGDSNQPQHF.

This chain uses TRBV6-5 with TRBJ2-5; 8 bases align to TRBD2. The J call is in doubt because the DNA end fits TRBJ2-7 better. The germline V gene encodes CDR1 MNHEY and CDR2 SVGAGI. The CDR3 consists of 14 residues. The CDR3 DNA follows: TGTGCCAGCAGGGCCGGGACTAGTACCTACGAGCAGTACTTC. It translates to CASRAGTSTYEQYF.

This rearrangement joins TRBV5-4 to TRBJ1-2, with D perhaps TRBD1 (6 bases). Trimming removed 4 bases from V and 6 bases from J, with 13 bases in between. The CDR3 has 13 amino acids. CDR1 is SGHNT, CDR2 YYREEE, per germline (reference sequence). The CDR3 DNA reads as TGTGCCAGCAGCGAACAGGGTATCGATGGCTACACCTTC. This translates into CASSEQGIDGYTF.

The CDR3 sequence: CASSGVHDRGKEQYF. The CDR3 DNA reads as TGTGCCAGCAGTGGGGTGCACGACAGGGGAAAAGAGCAGTACTTC. The chain is built from TRBV2 and TRBJ2-7; the match to TRBD1 covers 8 bases. Germline V gene data show CDR1 as SNHLY and CDR2 as FYNNEI. This CDR3 spans 15 amino acids. V was clipped by 4 bases and J by 7 bases; unmatched bases: 12.

The count of this clone is one. The V gene is TRBV9, the J gene TRBJ2-1; weak D call: TRBD1 (7 bases). CDR1 and CDR2 from the germline V gene are SGDLS and YYNGEE. V shed 3 bases and J shed 2 bases, with 12 bases lying between them. The CDR3 sequence is 15 residues long. CDR3 region: CASSETGTPYNEQFF. In DNA form, the CDR3 reads TGTGCCAGCAGCGAGACAGGGACTCCCTACAATGAGCAGTTCTTC. Complete variable domain (other parts from reference TRBV9 and TRBJ2-1): DSGVTQTPKHLITATGQRVTLRCSPRSGDLSVYWYQQSLDQGLQFLIQYYNGEERAKGNILERFSAQQFPDLHSELNLSSLELGDSALYFCASSETGTPYNEQFFGPGTRLTVL.

The chain uses TRBV4-1 and TRBJ2-2; D is ambiguous. CDR3 length: 15 amino acids. Germline V CDR1 and CDR2: MGHRA, YSYEKL. V lost 4 bases and J lost 4, with 13 bases in between. The CDR3 DNA sequence: TGCGCCAGCAGCCCCCCTTCTAGTGGCACCGGGGAGCTGTTTTTT. Translated, it gives CASSPPSSGTGELFF.

CDR3: CASSPNLAGGSYEQYF. Written as DNA, the CDR3 is TGCGCCAGCAGCCCTAACTTAGCGGGAGGCTCCTACGAGCAGTACTTC. J is TRBJ2-7 and V is TRBV4-1, with 10 nucleotides matching TRBD2. Per the germline V gene, CDR1 is MGHRA and CDR2 is YSYEKL. The length of the CDR3 is 16 residues. Trimming removed 4 bases from V and 0 bases from J; junction bases left unmatched: 6.